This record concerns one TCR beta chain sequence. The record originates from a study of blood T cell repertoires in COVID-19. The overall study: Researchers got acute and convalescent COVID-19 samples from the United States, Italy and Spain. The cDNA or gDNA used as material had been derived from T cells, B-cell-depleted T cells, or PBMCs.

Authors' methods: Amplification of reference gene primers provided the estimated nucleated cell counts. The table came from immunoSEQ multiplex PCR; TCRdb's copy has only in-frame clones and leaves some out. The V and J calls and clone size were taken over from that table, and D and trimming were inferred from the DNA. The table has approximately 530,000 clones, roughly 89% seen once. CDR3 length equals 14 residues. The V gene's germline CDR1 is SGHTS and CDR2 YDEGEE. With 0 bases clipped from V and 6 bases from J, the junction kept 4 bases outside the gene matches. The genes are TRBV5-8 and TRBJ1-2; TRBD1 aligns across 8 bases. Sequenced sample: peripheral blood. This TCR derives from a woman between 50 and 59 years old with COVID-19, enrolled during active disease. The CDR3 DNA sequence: TGTGCCAGCAGCTTGGCTCGGACAGGGCATGGCTACACCTTC. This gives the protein CASSLARTGHGYTF.